This T cell receptor (beta chain) was observed in a study of control samples from healthy donors and cancer patients. Data came from immunoSEQ multiplex PCR; TCRdb stores just in-frame clones and leaves some out. This table holds roughly 41,000 clones, around 94% found once. Germline-derived CDR1 and CDR2 are SNHLY and FYNNEI. V dropped 10 bases and J dropped 0; count of bases not matched to a gene: 7. The CDR3 totals 14 residues. Sequencing used blood. The clonotype was recovered from a man in his fifties or sixties in good health. The chain recombines TRBV2 with TRBJ2-7, with 9 bases that match TRBD1. CDR3 nucleotide sequence: TGTGCCACCCAAGCGGGACAGGGCTCCTACGAGCAGTACTTC. It codes for CATQAGQGSYEQYF.